Listed below are T cell receptor beta chains from one sample, sequenced in a study of blood T cell repertoires in COVID-19. TCRdb keeps only in-frame clones here, not all; method: immunoSEQ multiplex PCR. The sample contains 50,000 to 75,000 clones, around 77% of which appear only once. The sample comprised peripheral blood. These receptors were obtained from an elderly man with active or convalescent COVID-19. Each CDR3 is given with its conserved first and last residue. D genes are given only for firm matches. The size entry is marked missing in some rows and otherwise reads once, few, many or a size class.

v_call: TRBV6-5
d_call: .
j_call: TRBJ2-7
clone_size: .
cdr3_nt: TGTGCCAGCAGCCCAGGACCCGGAGGAGCCTACGAGCAGTACTTC
cdr3_aa: CASSPGPGGAYEQYF

v_call: TRBV4-3
d_call: .
j_call: TRBJ2-7
clone_size: .
cdr3_nt: TGCGCCAGCAGCCGAGTGGACAGCGCGTACGAGCAGTACTTC
cdr3_aa: CASSRVDSAYEQYF

v_call: TRBV6-6
d_call: TRBD1
j_call: TRBJ1-1
clone_size: .
cdr3_nt: TGTGCCAGCAGTTCCCGACAGGGGGGTACTGAAGCTTTCTTT
cdr3_aa: CASSSRQGGTEAFF

v_call: TRBV29-1
d_call: .
j_call: TRBJ2-2
clone_size: .
cdr3_nt: TGCAGCGTTCAACACGGACTCACCGGGGAGCTGTTTTTT
cdr3_aa: CSVQHGLTGELFF

v_call: TRBV6-5
d_call: TRBD1
j_call: TRBJ1-4
clone_size: .
cdr3_nt: TGTGCCAGCAGCGGACAGGGGGCTAGTGAAAAACTGTTTTTT
cdr3_aa: CASSGQGASEKLFF

v_call: TRBV5-1
d_call: TRBD2
j_call: TRBJ2-1
clone_size: .
cdr3_nt: TGCGCCAGCAGCCTTAGCGGGACTAGCTCCTACAATGAGCAGTTCTTC
cdr3_aa: CASSLSGTSSYNEQFF

v_call: TRBV21-1
d_call: .
j_call: TRBJ2-1
clone_size: .
cdr3_nt: TGTGCCAGCAACCCCCGATTGACAGCTTCCTACAATGAGCAGTTCTTC
cdr3_aa: CASNPRLTASYNEQFF

v_call: TRBV7-8
d_call: .
j_call: TRBJ1-5
clone_size: few
cdr3_nt: TGTGCCAGCAGCTTATTGGGCATATACAGAGCTAATCAGCCCCAGCATTTT
cdr3_aa: CASSLLGIYRANQPQHF

v_call: TRBV7-9
d_call: .
j_call: TRBJ1-1
clone_size: .
cdr3_nt: TGTGCCAGCTCTCCCTGGACAGCGAACACTGAAGCTTTCTTT
cdr3_aa: CASSPWTANTEAFF

v_call: TRBV7-2
d_call: TRBD2
j_call: TRBJ2-3
clone_size: few
cdr3_nt: TGTGCCAGCAGCTTAGCGGTGGGCCGACTAGCGGGGGGACCCACAGATACGCAGTATTTT
cdr3_aa: CASSLAVGRLAGGPTDTQYF

v_call: TRBV3-1/TRBV3-2
d_call: .
j_call: TRBJ2-1
clone_size: .
cdr3_nt: TGTGCCAGCAGCCGAACCGGACTCGGTCGCAATGAGCAGTTCTTC
cdr3_aa: CASSRTGLGRNEQFF

v_call: TRBV18
d_call: TRBD1
j_call: TRBJ1-2
clone_size: .
cdr3_nt: TGTGCCAGCTCACCACCTTCACAGGGGGGATCAAACTATGGCTACACCTTC
cdr3_aa: CASSPPSQGGSNYGYTF

v_call: TRBV30
d_call: .
j_call: TRBJ2-1
clone_size: .
cdr3_nt: TGTGCCTGGAGCCCCAGCGGACAGAAGCAGTTCTTC
cdr3_aa: CAWSPSGQKQFF

v_call: TRBV5-1
d_call: TRBD1
j_call: TRBJ1-6
clone_size: .
cdr3_nt: TGCGCCAGCAGCTCACAGGGGTTTAATTCACCCCTCCACTTT
cdr3_aa: CASSSQGFNSPLHF

v_call: TRBV5-1
d_call: TRBD1
j_call: TRBJ1-2
clone_size: .
cdr3_nt: TGCGCCAGCAGCCCGGACAGGGGGGACCTCTATGGCTACACCTTC
cdr3_aa: CASSPDRGDLYGYTF

v_call: TRBV29-1
d_call: .
j_call: TRBJ2-3
clone_size: .
cdr3_nt: TGCAGCGTTTTTAGTGTAGATACGCAGTATTTT
cdr3_aa: CSVFSVDTQYF

v_call: TRBV7-9
d_call: .
j_call: TRBJ1-2
clone_size: .
cdr3_nt: TGTGCCAGCAGCTTAGATGCAGGGGCGCATCATGGCTACACCTTC
cdr3_aa: CASSLDAGAHHGYTF

v_call: TRBV2
d_call: .
j_call: TRBJ1-2
clone_size: .
cdr3_nt: TGTGCCAGCAGTGAAGCTAGACAGGATCAATCATATGGCTACACCTTC
cdr3_aa: CASSEARQDQSYGYTF

v_call: TRBV2
d_call: .
j_call: TRBJ1-5
clone_size: .
cdr3_nt: TGTGCCAGCCGGGGGGGAAGGGAGCCCCAGCATTTT
cdr3_aa: CASRGGREPQHF

v_call: TRBV7-3
d_call: .
j_call: TRBJ2-7
clone_size: .
cdr3_nt: TGTGCCAGCAGCGTTGACAGAGCCTACGAGCAGTACTTC
cdr3_aa: CASSVDRAYEQYF

v_call: TRBV7-2
d_call: TRBD2
j_call: TRBJ2-3
clone_size: .
cdr3_nt: TGTGCCAGCAACCTAGGACTAGCGGGAGTAGATACGCAGTATTTT
cdr3_aa: CASNLGLAGVDTQYF

v_call: TRBV19
d_call: TRBD1
j_call: TRBJ1-5
clone_size: .
cdr3_nt: TGTGCCACTGCGACAGGGGTGGCCTACAATCAGCCCCAGCATTTT
cdr3_aa: CATATGVAYNQPQHF

v_call: TRBV18
d_call: .
j_call: TRBJ2-7
clone_size: .
cdr3_nt: TGTGCCAGCTCACCACCGGGGGACCACAGGGACGAGCAGTACTTC
cdr3_aa: CASSPPGDHRDEQYF

v_call: TRBV2
d_call: TRBD1
j_call: TRBJ2-5
clone_size: few
cdr3_nt: TGTGCCAGCAGTGAAGCGACAGGGACCCAAGAGACCCAGTACTTC
cdr3_aa: CASSEATGTQETQYF

v_call: TRBV6-5
d_call: TRBD1
j_call: TRBJ2-7
clone_size: .
cdr3_nt: TGTGCCAGCAGGGAGACAGGGACGTACGAGCAGTACTTC
cdr3_aa: CASRETGTYEQYF

v_call: TRBV5-5
d_call: .
j_call: TRBJ1-5
clone_size: few
cdr3_nt: TGTGCCAGCAGCCCGGACACCAACAATCAGCCCCAGCATTTT
cdr3_aa: CASSPDTNNQPQHF

v_call: TRBV9
d_call: TRBD1
j_call: TRBJ1-6
clone_size: .
cdr3_nt: TGTGCCAGCAGCGGACGACAGGGTTATTCACCCCTCCACTTT
cdr3_aa: CASSGRQGYSPLHF

v_call: TRBV24-1
d_call: TRBD1
j_call: TRBJ2-2
clone_size: many
cdr3_nt: TGTGCCGCTGGACAGGGCACCGGGGAGCTGTTTTTT
cdr3_aa: CAAGQGTGELFF